This TCR beta chain was sequenced during a study of memory CD4+ T cells and cytomegalovirus serostatus. Assay: immunoSEQ multiplex PCR; the TCRdb copy retains only in-frame clones and omits some. The table has tens of thousands of clones, approximately 82% seen once; the top ten hold about 0.5%. Single viable CD3+CD4+CD8-CD45RO+ cells were sorted as the memory CD4+ T cells. This TCR was recovered from an adult in good health and CMV-seronegative. Some clones in this sample may be carry-over from other donors' samples. Sequenced sample: memory CD4+ T cells from blood.

This CDR3 reads CASSYAGAEAFF. CDR3 DNA sequence: TGTGCCAGCAGTTACGCGGGGGCTGAAGCTTTCTTT. This chain connects TRBV6-6 to TRBJ1-1; D might be TRBD1 (5 bases). The CDR3 contains 12 residues. Germline V gives CDR1 MNHNY, CDR2 SVGAGI (reference sequence). V dropped 2 bases and J dropped 6 bases, with 7 bases sitting between them.